This TCR beta chain emerged from a study of T cell repertoires in cytomegalovirus infection. Study-level information: Used in the study were CMV epitopes, some recently identified and HLA-C-restricted, others well-studied and HLA-B-restricted. Based on public TCR beta signatures, there were indications of CMV infection and of a matching HLA type. General observations from the study: Dominating the ex vivo response were HLA-C-restricted CMV-specific TCR beta clonotypes.

The sample holds a few counts of this clonotype. What it binds is unknown. Trimming removed 4 bases from V and 9 bases from J, with 16 bases in between. This CDR3 is built from 13 residues. Per germline, CDR1 MDHEN and CDR2 SYDVKM. MiXCR, applied by TCRdb to the reads, yields one record per CDR3 protein. The sample lists about 310,000 distinct CDR3 sequences, 25% occurring once. The origin of this receptor is a human donor in good health (CMV status not recorded). Some clones in this sample may be carry-over from other donors' samples. The sample here was cultured PBMCs, taken from culture after CMV antigen stimulation. This chain connects TRBV28 to TRBJ2-7; possibly TRBD1 for D (5 bases). The CDR3 DNA reads TGTGCCAGCAGTTCCCAGGGAACAACGAGGCAGTACTTC. Protein sequence: CASSSQGTTRQYF.